The 3 T cell receptor beta chains given below trace back to one sample, sequenced in a study of CD8 T cells in ankylosing spondylitis. Their target antigens are unknown. Study results and limitations: It appeared that ankylosing spondylitis blood was characterized by a TCR beta motif of fewer than ten highly homologous variants.

MiXCR, applied by TCRdb to the 5' RACE reads, yields one record per CDR3 protein. The data show approximately 540,000 distinct CDR3 sequences, more than 9.5% seen once. The sample was blood, either unsorted or a sorted T cell fraction (not recorded which). The receptors stem from a male donor with ankylosing spondylitis.

This clonotype was detected many times. A read error may account for a junction end that differs from germline. The rearrangement uses TRBV12-3 or TRBV12-4 and TRBJ1-1; possible D gene TRBD1, 5 bases. The CDR3 contains 13 residues. The CDR3 protein is CASSFGGGTEAFF. The CDR3 DNA is TGCGCCAGCAGCTTTGGGGGGGGAACTGAAGCTTTCTTT.

CDR3 nucleotides: TGTGCCAGCAGTTTACGGGAGGGCCAGTATTTT. It translates to CASSLREGQYF. V gene TRBV12-3 or TRBV12-4 combines with J gene TRBJ2-3, with 8 bases matching TRBD2. V shed 2 bases, J shed 12 bases, and the junction held 1 base outside the gene matches. The CDR3 contains 11 residues.

This clonotype turned up a few times. The chain employs TRBV28 and TRBJ2-3, with a weak D call TRBD2 (6 bases). V was shortened by 0 bases and J by 2 bases, with 9 bases between the two germline ends. This CDR3 spans 15 amino acids. Germline V CDR1 and CDR2: MDHEN, SYDVKM. The CDR3: CASSLWVAVTDTQYF. The CDR3 DNA reads TGTGCCAGCAGTTTATGGGTAGCGGTCACAGATACGCAGTATTTT.